This is a list of T cell receptor beta chains from one sample in a study of blood T cells in healthy people across ages. TCRdb processed the 5' RACE reads anew with MiXCR; each CDR3 protein has one entry. Seen here are 600,000 to 900,000 distinct CDR3 sequences, 20% to 30% observed once, and the top ten hold about 3%. These same records also appear under a second study, on T cells of mothers and their children.

Material: blood. Source of these receptors: a boy aged 5 to 17 in good health. Each CDR3 is given with its conserved first and last residue. The order of the fields is J gene, D gene, clone size, V gene, CDR3 protein, CDR3 DNA. D genes are given only for firm matches. Rows give clone size only sometimes, using once, few, many, or a class for an expanded clone.

TRBJ2-1	TRBD2	few	TRBV7-6	CASSLDGGGWSEQFF	TGTGCCAGCAGCTTAGATGGCGGGGGATGGAGTGAGCAGTTCTTC
TRBJ2-1	TRBD2	.	TRBV7-9	CASSLGIAGANNEQFF	TGTGCCAGCAGCTTAGGTATAGCGGGGGCCAACAATGAGCAGTTCTTC
TRBJ1-4	.	.	TRBV19	CASSRSTNEKLFF	TGTGCCAGTAGTCGCAGTACGAATGAAAAACTGTTTTTT
TRBJ2-1	TRBD2	.	TRBV7-6	CASSLEGLAGSEQFF	TGTGCCAGCAGCTTAGAGGGACTAGCGGGCAGTGAGCAGTTCTTC
TRBJ1-4	.	few	TRBV2	CASSGRMGRTDQEKLFF	TGTGCCAGCAGTGGGCGGATGGGGAGGACCGACCAAGAAAAACTGTTTTTT
TRBJ2-4	.	few	TRBV29-1	CSVALGVSADIQYF	TGCAGCGTTGCCCTAGGTGTCAGTGCAGACATTCAGTACTTC
TRBJ2-1	.	.	TRBV21-1	CASSKGAGRSYNEQFF	TGTGCCAGCAGCAAAGGGGCAGGGCGCTCCTACAATGAGCAGTTCTTC
TRBJ2-3	.	few	TRBV6-5	CASSYFGGGRGDTQYF	TGTGCCAGCAGTTACTTTGGCGGGGGCCGTGGAGATACGCAGTATTTT
TRBJ1-4	.	few	TRBV6-5	CASSYSRRPIRSTNEKLFF	TGTGCCAGCAGTTACTCCAGGCGTCCGATCCGAAGTACTAATGAAAAACTGTTTTTT
TRBJ2-1	.	.	TRBV9	CASSVFWGAVNEQFF	TGTGCCAGCAGCGTATTCTGGGGGGCAGTCAATGAGCAGTTCTTC
TRBJ2-5	TRBD1	few	TRBV12-3/TRBV12-4	CASSSGQGNWETQYF	TGTGCCAGCAGTAGCGGACAGGGTAATTGGGAGACCCAGTACTTC
TRBJ2-7	TRBD1	.	TRBV4-2	CASSQDEGQGYEQYF	TGTGCCAGCAGCCAAGATGAAGGACAGGGGTACGAGCAGTACTTC
TRBJ1-4	.	.	TRBV12-3/TRBV12-4	CASGINEKLFF	TGTGCCAGCGGTATCAATGAAAAACTGTTTTTT
TRBJ2-7	.	few	TRBV7-9	CASSPTDGAYEQYF	TGTGCCAGCAGCCCCACTGACGGCGCCTACGAGCAGTACTTC
TRBJ2-2	TRBD1	.	TRBV30	CAWSGGQGALTGELFF	TGTGCCTGGAGTGGAGGACAGGGGGCGCTCACCGGGGAGCTGTTTTTT
TRBJ2-3	.	once	TRBV25-1	CASSEYRQEDTQYF	TGTGCCAGCAGTGAATATAGGCAGGAGGATACGCAGTATTTT
TRBJ2-7	.	.	TRBV6-1	CASRVADALSYEQYF	TGTGCCAGCAGGGTAGCGGATGCGCTCTCCTACGAGCAGTACTTC
TRBJ1-2	.	.	TRBV6-5	CASSYSTAGQGAGGYTF	TGTGCCAGCAGTTACTCGACCGCCGGGCAAGGGGCCGGTGGCTACACCTTC
TRBJ1-4	TRBD1	few	TRBV6-1	CASRGQGSLTTNEKLFF	TGTGCCAGCAGAGGACAGGGGAGCCTAACAACTAATGAAAAACTGTTTTTT
TRBJ2-7	TRBD2	.	TRBV6-5	CASSELAGAYEQYF	TGTGCCAGCAGTGAACTAGCGGGAGCCTACGAGCAGTACTTC
TRBJ2-5	TRBD2	.	TRBV3-1	CASSPSGGVGETQYF	TGTGCCAGCAGCCCTAGCGGGGGGGTTGGGGAGACCCAGTACTTC
TRBJ2-6	.	.	TRBV29-1	CSVEDRPRANVLTF	TGCAGCGTTGAAGATCGACCCCGGGCCAACGTCCTGACTTTC
TRBJ2-7	.	few	TRBV4-1	CASSQGSGQLFEQYF	TGCGCCAGCAGCCAAGGGAGCGGACAGCTTTTCGAGCAGTACTTC
TRBJ1-2	.	.	TRBV6-6	CASSYSKKGHYGYTF	TGTGCCAGCAGTTACTCGAAAAAGGGTCACTATGGCTACACCTTC
TRBJ2-2	.	.	TRBV5-1	CASSLAVEGELFF	TGCGCCAGCAGCTTGGCAGTGGAGGGGGAGCTGTTTTTT
TRBJ1-6	TRBD1	.	TRBV30	CAWSTGGNSPLHF	TGTGCCTGGAGCACAGGGGGCAATTCACCCCTCCACTTT
TRBJ2-7	TRBD1	few	TRBV20-1	CSAEKDRISYEQYF	TGCAGTGCCGAGAAGGACAGGATTTCTTACGAGCAGTACTTC
TRBJ2-7	.	many	TRBV4-1	CASSQDESRDEQYF	TGCGCCAGCAGCCAAGATGAGAGTAGGGACGAGCAGTACTTC
TRBJ1-2	.	.	TRBV12-3/TRBV12-4	CASSLVSDYGYTF	TGTGCCAGCAGTTTAGTTAGTGACTATGGCTACACCTTC
TRBJ2-1	TRBD2	.	TRBV10-1	CASSDMRSGGALEQFF	TGCGCCAGCAGTGACATGCGGAGCGGGGGGGCATTAGAGCAGTTCTTC
TRBJ1-6	.	few	TRBV12-3/TRBV12-4	CASTSRVAYNSPLHF	TGTGCCAGCACATCCCGGGTGGCCTATAATTCACCCCTCCACTTT
TRBJ1-2	TRBD1	few	TRBV5-6	CASSLSPGQRTANYGYTF	TGTGCCAGCAGCTTGTCCCCGGGACAGAGGACAGCTAACTATGGCTACACCTTC
TRBJ1-4	.	.	TRBV30	CAWSSTRYSPTNEKLFF	TGTGCCTGGAGTTCGACACGATATTCCCCAACTAATGAAAAACTGTTTTTT
TRBJ1-1	TRBD1	.	TRBV18	CASSPSDREAFF	TGTGCCAGCTCACCATCGGACAGGGAAGCTTTCTTT
TRBJ2-4	.	.	TRBV4-2	CASSQVAEGAKNIQYF	TGTGCCAGCAGCCAAGTAGCGGAGGGCGCCAAAAACATTCAGTACTTC
TRBJ2-5	.	few	TRBV7-9	CASSLNAHRETQYF	TGTGCCAGCAGCTTGAACGCCCACAGGGAAACCCAGTACTTC
TRBJ2-7	TRBD2	many	TRBV28	CASRLLAGYSYEQYF	TGTGCCAGCAGGCTTCTAGCGGGGTACTCCTACGAGCAGTACTTC
TRBJ1-2	.	.	TRBV18	CASSPLREIHGYTF	TGTGCCAGCTCACCCCTACGGGAAATTCATGGCTACACCTTC
TRBJ1-4	.	few	TRBV30	CAWIGSTNEKLFF	TGTGCCTGGATCGGGTCAACTAATGAAAAACTGTTTTTT
TRBJ1-1	TRBD1	few	TRBV20-1	CSALQGADTEAFF	TGCAGTGCCTTACAGGGGGCGGACACTGAAGCTTTCTTT
TRBJ1-1	.	few	TRBV2	CACRPGRGTEAFF	TGTGCCTGCCGCCCGGGGAGGGGCACTGAAGCTTTCTTT
TRBJ2-1	.	.	TRBV29-1	CSVEGQGMHEQFF	TGCAGCGTTGAAGGGCAGGGGATGCATGAGCAGTTCTTC
TRBJ2-1	.	once	TRBV3-1	CASSPSLGGVNNEQLF	TGTGCCAGCAGCCCGTCCTTGGGCGGGGTAAACAATGAGCAGCTCTTC
TRBJ1-2	TRBD1	.	TRBV3-1	CASSASRDRGPGYTF	TGTGCCAGCAGCGCCTCACGGGACAGGGGACCGGGCTACACCTTC